The source of this TCR beta chain is a study of cytomegalovirus exposure and HLA in healthy donors. The primer mix had 60 Vbeta and 13 Jbeta primers. Data came from immunoSEQ multiplex PCR; TCRdb stores just in-frame clones and leaves some out. Of more than 95,000 clones in the sample, around three quarters are singletons; the top ten hold roughly 3.9%. CDR3 length: 15 residues. CDR1 and CDR2 from the germline V gene are SGHAT and FQDESV (reference sequence). Losses at the gene ends were 3 bases for V and 4 bases for J; bases not matched to a gene: 1. The rearrangement uses TRBV11-1 and TRBJ2-2; the match to TRBD1 covers 11 bases. This clonotype was obtained from a man over 45 in good health and CMV-seropositive. The sample comprised PBMCs. CDR3 region: CASSFGTGGTGELFF. DNA of the CDR3: TGTGCCAGCAGCTTCGGGACAGGGGGCACCGGGGAGCTGTTTTTT.